This T cell receptor beta chain was identified during a study of Graves' ophthalmopathy and Graves' hyperthyroidism. Study outcomes and limitations: Using a 13-signature model, the authors split ophthalmopathy from stable hyperthyroidism, with around 89% sensitivity and approximately 84% specificity.

The TCR beta CDR3 regions underwent amplification from RNA transcripts. First-round RT-PCR relied on HTBI primers, and a second-round multiplex PCR came next. From the multiplex PCR reads, TCRdb called clonotypes with MiXCR, one entry per CDR3 protein. Seen here are about 220,000 distinct CDR3 sequences, 20% to 25% observed once, and the top ten hold around 45%. Notes on this clonotype: The antigen is not known.

PBMCs stemmed from more than 9.5 ml of fresh peripheral blood. The CDR3 is 15 residues long. Trimming cost V 7 bases and J 0 bases; bases outside gene matches: 6. The V gene's germline CDR1 is LGHNA and CDR2 YNFKEQ. The receptor comes from a woman aged 45-59 years with Graves' ophthalmopathy. The chain uses TRBV4-2 and TRBJ1-1, with TRBD1 matching 9 bases. The source material was peripheral blood. The CDR3 loop is CASTRQGGMNTEAFF. The CDR3 nucleotides read TGTGCCAGCACCCGACAGGGGGGTATGAACACTGAAGCTTTCTTT.